This T cell receptor (beta chain) derives from a study of cytotoxic CD8 clonotypes in ibrutinib-treated CLL. On the study more broadly: Sequenced samples delivered averages of around 250,000 productive templates and roughly 100,000 productive rearrangements.

The germline gives CDR1 WSHSY, CDR2 SAAADI. The trim removed 7 bases at V and 3 bases at J, leaving 5 bases unmatched. The CDR3 is 14 residues long. General study findings and limits: Different sampling times were used for sustained-remission and progressing patients. There were few public clonotypes, and on treatment they contracted or stayed stable.

Cryopreserved PBMCs were the source of about 2.2 micrograms of genomic DNA, which went to TCR beta libraries. Clones were read by immunoSEQ multiplex PCR, and TCRdb kept only the in-frame ones, dropping some. The table shows under 150,000 clones, with roughly 90% occurring only once. In the case of this clone: Its antigen is unknown.

The sequencing used PBMCs, collected after 12 months of ibrutinib treatment. The chain uses TRBV10-2 and TRBJ2-7, with 11 bases aligning to TRBD1. The sequence came from a human donor with chronic lymphocytic leukemia. CDR3 region: CASKTGTGGYEQYF. The CDR3 DNA sequence: TGCGCCAGCAAAACCGGGACAGGGGGCTACGAGCAGTACTTC.